One sample yielded the 22 T cell receptor beta chains listed below, sequenced in a study of blood T cell repertoires in COVID-19. Measured with immunoSEQ multiplex PCR; TCRdb has only the in-frame clones, and not every one. The data hold 66,000 or so clones, with about four fifths observed a single time. Sequenced sample: peripheral blood. Every receptor here comes from a human donor in a cohort sampled during active COVID-19.

This rearrangement joins TRBV4-3 to TRBJ1-1; no clear D gene. V was clipped by 0 bases and J by 4 bases, with 9 bases between them. The germline V gene encodes CDR1 LGHNA and CDR2 YSLEER. CDR3 length: 14 amino acids. CDR3 coding DNA: TGCGCCAGCAGCCAAGACAGGAGCGGCACTGAAGCTTTCTTT. This sequence encodes CASSQDRSGTEAFF.

This clone showed up just once. V usage is TRBV28 and J usage is TRBJ2-3; D possibly corresponds to TRBD2 (5 bases). Trimming shortened V by 8 bases and J by 2 bases, and 14 bases separated the two germline ends. The CDR3 sequence is 14 residues long. The germline gives CDR1 MDHEN, CDR2 SYDVKM. This CDR3 is CASSRAAVTDTQYF. The CDR3 DNA reads as TGTGCCAGCTCTAGAGCGGCAGTCACAGATACGCAGTATTTT.

The genes are TRBV9 and TRBJ2-7, with no clear D. Trimming stripped 0 bases from V and 0 bases from J, with 10 bases between. This CDR3 region has 15 residues. Germline lookup yields CDR1 SGDLS and CDR2 YYNGEE. The DNA for the CDR3 is TGTGCCAGCAGCGTAGGAGCCGGGTACTCCTACGAGCAGTACTTC. Encoded protein: CASSVGAGYSYEQYF.

The chain has TRBV19 and TRBJ1-1, with a weak D call TRBD1 (6 bases). V was clipped by 6 bases and J by 4 bases, with 6 bases between them. This CDR3 comprises 11 residues. Germline-derived CDR1 and CDR2 are LNHDA and SQIVND (reference sequence). The CDR3 DNA is TGTGCCAGTAGCAGGGGCACTGAAGCTTTCTTT. It codes for CASSRGTEAFF. Using reference TRBV19 and TRBJ1-1 for the parts outside the CDR3, the full variable domain is DGGITQSPKYLFRKEGQNVTLSCEQNLNHDAMYWYRQDPGQGLRLIYYSQIVNDFQKGDIAEGYSVSREKKESFPLTVTSAQKNPTAFYLCASSRGTEAFFGQGTRLTVV.

J is TRBJ1-2 and V is TRBV7-9; D might be TRBD1 (5 bases). Germline V gene sequence: CDR1 SEHNR, CDR2 FQNEAQ (reference sequence). The CDR3 has 14 amino acids. The V gene lost 2 bases and the J gene lost 8 bases, with 15 bases spanning the gap. The CDR3 DNA sequence: TGTGCCAGCAGCTTACACCGACCGGGGGGAGGCTACACCTTC. It yields the protein CASSLHRPGGGYTF.

The gene calls are TRBV10-3 and TRBJ2-7; TRBD2 might be the D (6 bases). The germline V gene encodes CDR1 ENHRY and CDR2 SYGVKD. The CDR3 is made up of 14 amino acids. V was clipped by 6 bases and J by 3 bases, with 15 bases between them. The CDR3 here is CAIRASDANYEQYF. CDR3 nucleotide sequence: TGTGCCATCAGGGCTAGCGACGCAAACTACGAGCAGTACTTC.

As for this clone: The junction differs from germline at one of its ends, possibly a read error. This rearrangement joins TRBV28 to TRBJ2-1; the match to TRBD2 covers 9 bases. CDR3 length: 15 amino acids. Germline V CDR1 and CDR2: MDHEN, SYDVKM. CDR3 in amino acids: CANSLKLAGYNEQFF. CDR3 nucleotide sequence: TGTGCCAACAGTTTAAAACTAGCGGGTTACAATGAGCAGTTCTTC.

The CDR3 protein is CASSDPGGPNPETQYF. Written as DNA, the CDR3 is TGTGCCAGCAGCGACCCAGGGGGCCCCAATCCAGAGACCCAGTACTTC. V usage is TRBV9 and J usage is TRBJ2-5, with 8 bases aligning to TRBD1. The CDR3 has 16 residues. V shed 3 bases and J 4 bases; nucleotides not matched to a gene: 11. Germline assignment: CDR1 SGDLS and CDR2 YYNGEE.

The rearrangement links TRBV28 to TRBJ1-5; D not certain. V lost 1 base and J lost 1, with 14 bases in between. Germline CDR1 is MDHEN and CDR2 is SYDVKM. CDR3 length equals 17 residues. The CDR3 region is CASSLSGGGGSNQPQHF. CDR3 sequence (DNA): TGTGCCAGCAGTTTATCCGGAGGAGGAGGGAGCAATCAGCCCCAGCATTTT.

J is TRBJ2-5 and V is TRBV7-2, with TRBD2 identical over 8 bases. Germline V gene data show CDR1 as SGHTA and CDR2 as FQGNSA. The CDR3 totals 15 residues. V was clipped by 1 base and J by 2 bases; unmatched bases: 3. CDR3 sequence (DNA): TGTGCCAGCAGCTTAGGGGCGGGGGGACAAGAGACCCAGTACTTC. It codes for CASSLGAGGQETQYF.

CDR3 sequence (DNA): TGCGCCAGCAGCTACTCAGGGGGCGCGGGAGAGACCCAGTACTTC. Translating gives CASSYSGGAGETQYF. This rearrangement joins TRBV5-1 to TRBJ2-5, with 8 bases identical to TRBD1. The CDR3 runs 15 residues. V lost 3 bases and J lost 4; bases outside the gene matches: 8. CDR1 SGHRS and CDR2 YFSETQ come from the germline V gene.

This clone has a single count. The V and J genes are TRBV28 and TRBJ2-7; 11 nucleotides agree with TRBD2. CDR3 length equals 16 residues. Germline V CDR1 and CDR2: MDHEN, SYDVKM. The J segment lost 0 bases and the V segment lost 4 bases, leaving 5 bases of the junction unmatched. The CDR3 DNA sequence: TGTGCCAGCAGTTACGTCACTAGCGGGAGCTCCTACGAGCAGTACTTC. Translated, it gives CASSYVTSGSSYEQYF.

This clone came up once. The chain recombines TRBV30 with TRBJ1-4; 7 nucleotides match TRBD1. The V gene end was trimmed by 2 bases and the J gene end by 7 bases; junction bases not matched to a gene: 4. This CDR3 is built from 13 residues. The germline V gene encodes CDR1 GTSNPN and CDR2 SVGIG (reference sequence). CDR3 protein: CAWSRQGGEKLFF. CDR3 nucleotide sequence: TGTGCCTGGAGTAGGCAGGGGGGTGAAAAACTGTTTTTT.

The chain combines TRBV6-5 with TRBJ2-3; 13 nucleotides align to TRBD2. Germline lookup yields CDR1 MNHEY and CDR2 SVGAGI. J gave up 6 bases and V 4 bases, and 7 bases lay outside the gene matches. This CDR3 spans 16 amino acids. CDR3 nucleotides: TGTGCCAGCAGTTCATTGACTAGCGGGAGGTCTGATACGCAGTATTTT. This gives the protein CASSSLTSGRSDTQYF.

The rearrangement joins TRBV5-1 to TRBJ1-3, with D possibly being TRBD1 (5 bases). The CDR3 sequence is 14 residues long. The germline CDR1 and CDR2 sequences are SGHRS and YFSETQ. Trimming pared 7 bases from V and 1 base from J, leaving 12 bases between. The CDR3 loop reads CASDKTGSGNTIYF. CDR3 DNA sequence: TGCGCCAGCGATAAAACAGGATCTGGAAACACCATATATTTT.

V is TRBV5-1 and J is TRBJ2-2, with 7 bases that match TRBD2. Germline V lookup: CDR1 SGHRS, CDR2 YFSETQ. The ends lost 0 bases at V and 5 bases at J; junction bases unmatched: 1. The CDR3 runs to 14 residues. The CDR3 is CASSLAGGTGELFF. CDR3 DNA sequence: TGCGCCAGCAGCTTGGCCGGGGGGACCGGGGAGCTGTTTTTT.

In this sample, this clone turned up a few times. At one end the junction does not follow the germline gene, possibly because of a read error. V usage is TRBV2 and J usage is TRBJ1-4; 7 bases are shared with TRBD1. Germline CDR1 and CDR2: SNHLY and FYNNEI. This CDR3 is built from 11 residues. CDR3 in amino acids: CATGIGTEVLF. DNA for the CDR3: TGTGCCACGGGAATCGGGACAGAAGTCCTTTTT.

The DNA for the CDR3 is TGTGCCAGCAGTTTCTTGGGGCCCTACGAGCAGTACTTC. Amino acids: CASSFLGPYEQYF. This chain uses TRBV6-5 with TRBJ2-7; tentative D call: TRBD1 (5 bases). Deletions cut 4 bases from V and 2 bases from J, with 9 bases between. Per germline, CDR1 MNHEY and CDR2 SVGAGI. The CDR3 is 13 amino acids.

The chain joins TRBV28 to TRBJ1-2; tentative D call: TRBD1 (6 bases). Deletions cut 3 bases from V and 0 bases from J, with 17 bases between. The CDR3 totals 17 residues. Germline-derived CDR1 and CDR2 are MDHEN and SYDVKM. The CDR3 reads CASSFPTGITANYGYTF. In DNA form, the CDR3 reads TGTGCCAGCAGTTTTCCGACAGGAATCACGGCTAACTATGGCTACACCTTC.

This chain links TRBV30 with TRBJ2-4; TRBD2 matches at 11 bases. CDR1 GTSNPN and CDR2 SVGIG come from the germline V gene (reference sequence). Trimming cost V 1 base and J 6 bases; bases outside gene matches: 2. This CDR3 contains 14 residues. In DNA, the CDR3 is TGTGCCTGGAGTGCGACTAGCGGGATAAACATTCAGTACTTC. This sequence encodes CAWSATSGINIQYF.

This clone has just a few counts. This rearrangement joins TRBV2 to TRBJ2-7; D is unclear. Between the trimmed V and J ends, which lost 6 bases and 12 bases, there was a span of 18 bases. In germline, CDR1 is SNHLY, CDR2 FYNNEI. The CDR3 length is 12 residues. CDR3 amino acids: CASRLLSSDLYF. The DNA of the CDR3 is TGTGCCAGCAGATTGTTGTCGTCAGATTTGTACTTC. The entire variable domain, with the rest obtained from reference TRBV2 and TRBJ2-7, is as follows: EPEVTQTPSHQVTQMGQEVILRCVPISNHLYFYWYRQILGQKVEFLVSFYNNEISEKSEIFDDQFSVERPDGSNFTLKIRSTKLEDSAMYFCASRLLSSDLYFGPGTRLTVT.

This clone was observed a single time. The genes are TRBV5-6 and TRBJ2-7, with 14 bases lining up with TRBD2. V lost 0 bases, J lost 10 bases, and 12 bases stayed unmatched. The CDR3 totals 17 residues. Germline V gene lookup returns CDR1 SGHDT and CDR2 YYEEEE. In DNA, the CDR3 is TGTGCCAGCAGCTTGGCCGCCAGACTAGCGGGAGGGCCTCTCCAGTACTTC. The encoded protein is CASSLAARLAGGPLQYF. Full variable domain (remainder filled in from reference TRBV5-6 and TRBJ2-7): DAGVTQSPTHLIKTRGQQVTLRCSPKSGHDTVSWYQQALGQGPQFIFQYYEEEERQRGNFPDRFSGHQFPNYSSELNVNALLLGDSALYLCASSLAARLAGGPLQYFGPGTRLTVT.